A selection of T cell receptor beta chains follows, all from one sample in a study of blood T cells in healthy people across ages. TCRdb reanalysed the 5' RACE reads using MiXCR and keeps one entry per CDR3 protein. The sample consists of hundreds of thousands of distinct CDR3 sequences, 45% to 65% of them appearing once. Sample: blood. Source of these receptors: a man in his 60s in good health. Each CDR3 is given with its conserved first and last residue. A D gene is named only where the DNA matches it firmly. Expanded clones get a size class; other rows say once, few or many, or leave the size out.

size,J,V,D,DNA,CDR3
.,TRBJ2-7,TRBV7-2,.,TGTGCCAGCAGCTTCTTAGCGGACCCCTACGAGCAGTACTTC,CASSFLADPYEQYF
many,TRBJ2-5,TRBV14,.,TGTGCCAGCAGCCAAGATAGGGGGACCCAGTACTTC,CASSQDRGTQYF
.,TRBJ2-3,TRBV7-2,TRBD1,TGTGCCAGCAGCTTAGAAGGGGGCAACACAGATACGCAGTATTTT,CASSLEGGNTDTQYF
.,TRBJ2-3,TRBV29-1,TRBD1,TGCAGCGTTGACGCGACAGGGACAGATACGCAGTATTTT,CSVDATGTDTQYF
once,TRBJ2-4,TRBV12-3/TRBV12-4,.,TGTGCCAGCAGCCCTACAGGAGCCCTAGCCAAAAACATTCAGTACTTC,CASSPTGALAKNIQYF
.,TRBJ2-3,TRBV2,.,TGTGCCAGCAGTGAACTTGGCCTAGGTACAGATACGCAGTATTTT,CASSELGLGTDTQYF
.,TRBJ2-7,TRBV28,.,TGTGCCAGCAGCGATGGGGCTGCCTACGAGCAGTACTTC,CASSDGAAYEQYF
many,TRBJ2-7,TRBV4-2,TRBD2,TGTGCCAGCAGCCCGGGACTACGCTACGAGCAGTACTTC,CASSPGLRYEQYF
.,TRBJ2-5,TRBV20-1,TRBD1,TGCAGTGCTACCGGGACAGTCAACATCGGGGAGACCCAGTACTTC,CSATGTVNIGETQYF
many,TRBJ2-3,TRBV2,.,TGTGCCAGCTTAGATATTAGCACAGATACGCAGTATTTT,CASLDISTDTQYF
.,TRBJ1-1,TRBV27,.,TGTGCCAGCAGTCCGCGACCGGGGGCTAACACTGAAGCTTTCTTT,CASSPRPGANTEAFF
.,TRBJ2-1,TRBV28,TRBD2,TGTGCCAGCAGTTTCAGGGGACTAGCGGGAAACAATGAGCAGTTCTTC,CASSFRGLAGNNEQFF
.,TRBJ2-7,TRBV25-1,TRBD2,TGTGCCAGCAGTCCCGGGGGGGTCCGCTACGAGCAGTACTTC,CASSPGGVRYEQYF
few,TRBJ1-1,TRBV9,TRBD1,TGTGCCAGCAGCGTAGGGCCGGACAGGGAAACTGAAGCTTTCTTT,CASSVGPDRETEAFF
once,TRBJ1-2,TRBV4-1,TRBD1,TGCGCCAGCCAGGGACAGGGTCAGATTAGCGACTATGGCTACACCTTC,CASQGQGQISDYGYTF
.,TRBJ2-5,TRBV9,.,TGTGCCAGCAGCGTCGGTCCGAACGGTGAGACCCAGTACTTC,CASSVGPNGETQYF